The 10 T cell receptor beta chains below were found in one sample sequenced in a study of technical replicates of blood from several donors (dated by TCRdb to 2016 to 2017). Library prep was done by the immunoSEQ multiplex PCR assay. Imported from immuneACCESS, the table was reduced by TCRdb to in-frame sequences with V and J called. These copies leave out some clones; in studies compared against another copy, an unresolved V gene accounts for under half, and the cause of the remainder is not known. This sample lists just under 45,000 clones; about 96% were detected once. Roughly 0.39% of the sample comes from the top ten. Sequenced material: T cells isolated from PBMCs. The receptors were sampled from a human donor in good health.

The chain couples TRBV7-9 to TRBJ2-1, with a weak D call TRBD2 (6 bases). This CDR3 has 15 amino acids. Germline V gene lookup returns CDR1 SEHNR and CDR2 FQNEAQ (reference sequence). V was trimmed by 6 bases and J by 4 bases, leaving 16 bases between them. The CDR3, as DNA: TGTGCCAGCAGTTACAGCGGGCTGCTTTACAATGAGCAGTTCTTC. Its translation: CASSYSGLLYNEQFF.

DNA for the CDR3: TGTGCCAGCAGTGACGTACCGGACAAAGAGCAAGAGACCCAGTACTTC. As protein: CASSDVPDKEQETQYF. The gene calls are TRBV6-4 and TRBJ2-5, with a weak D call TRBD1 (5 bases). The germline gives CDR1 MRHNA, CDR2 SNTAGT. The CDR3 contains 16 residues. Trimming left V 2 bases short and J 2 bases short, with 15 bases between.

J is TRBJ2-3 and V is TRBV7-6, with D possibly being TRBD1 (6 bases). Trimming took 3 bases from V and 2 from J, leaving 12 bases between them. The CDR3 length is 15 residues. The germline gives CDR1 SGHVS, CDR2 FNYEAQ. This CDR3 is CASSLGTTHTDTQYF. CDR3 nucleotides: TGTGCCAGCAGCTTGGGGACAACGCACACAGATACGCAGTATTTT.

The chain links TRBV7-3 to TRBJ2-6; 9 bases match TRBD2. The CDR3 contains 19 residues. Germline V gene lookup returns CDR1 SGHTA and CDR2 FQGTGA. V dropped 5 bases and J dropped 1; count of bases not matched to a gene: 12. For the CDR3, the DNA is TGTGCCAGCAGCCTACTATTACCGGGACTAGCATCTGGGGCCAACGTCCTGACTTTC. Translating gives CASSLLLPGLASGANVLTF.

This clone was counted a single time. This chain connects TRBV29-1 to TRBJ1-1, with a tentative D call TRBD1 (6 bases). This CDR3 spans 13 amino acids. V shed 0 bases and J shed 2 bases, with 7 bases lying between them. Germline CDR1 SQVTM, CDR2 ANQGSEA. CDR3 region: CSVEEGGNTEAFF. In nucleotides, the CDR3 is TGCAGCGTTGAAGAAGGGGGAAACACTGAAGCTTTCTTT. Based on the CDR3 plus reference TRBV29-1 and TRBJ1-1, the full variable domain is SAVISQKPSRDICQRGTSLTIQCQVDSQVTMMFWYRQQPGQSLTLIATANQGSEATYESGFVIDKFPISRPNLTFSTLTVSNMSPEDSSIYLCSVEEGGNTEAFFGQGTRLTVV.

The CDR3 DNA reads as TGTGCCAGCAGTTTTTCTTTTGGGCAGGGCTTCCAAGAGACCCAGTACTTC. The encoded protein is CASSFSFGQGFQETQYF. V is TRBV28 and J is TRBJ2-5; possible D gene TRBD1, 5 bases. With 3 bases removed from V and 1 base from J, the gap between germline ends came to 18 bases. The CDR3 spans 17 residues. Germline CDR1 MDHEN, CDR2 SYDVKM.

The V and J genes are TRBV30 and TRBJ1-1; unclear D gene. Germline assignment: CDR1 GTSNPN and CDR2 SVGIG (reference sequence). The CDR3 is 13 residues long. Trimming left V 0 bases short and J 7 bases short, with 12 bases between. The CDR3, as DNA: TGTGCCTGGAGTGTGTCTCCCTATGGTGAAGCTTTCTTT. It yields the protein CAWSVSPYGEAFF.

The rearrangement joins TRBV28 to TRBJ2-7; 10 bases are a match to TRBD2. V was clipped by 11 bases and J by 4 bases; unmatched bases: 11. CDR1 MDHEN and CDR2 SYDVKM come from the germline V gene. CDR3 length: 14 residues. CDR3 region: CACLSGRGTYEQYF. As DNA, the CDR3 is TGTGCCTGCTTAAGCGGGAGGGGGACGTACGAGCAGTACTTC.

The gene calls are TRBV5-1 and TRBJ2-5; weak D call: TRBD1 (7 bases). Trimming removed 7 bases at V and 3 bases at J, with 13 bases between. Germline V CDR1 and CDR2: SGHRS, YFSETQ. The CDR3 is 13 amino acids. The CDR3, as DNA: TGCGCCAGCGGAGGGGGCTTCGAAGAGACCCAGTACTTC. This sequence encodes CASGGGFEETQYF. Combining the CDR3 with reference TRBV5-1 and TRBJ2-5 gives the whole variable domain KAGVTQTPRYLIKTRGQQVTLSCSPISGHRSVSWYQQTPGQGLQFLFEYFSETQRNKGNFPGRFSGRQFSNSRSEMNVSTLELGDSALYLCASGGGFEETQYFGPGTRLLVL.

This clone appeared once. The CDR3 is CASGPRLLVSEQYF. Here the CDR3 DNA reads TGTGCCAGCGGTCCGCGACTTCTCGTTTCGGAGCAGTACTTC. The chain carries TRBV2 and TRBJ2-7; no clear D. Germline V gene lookup returns CDR1 SNHLY and CDR2 FYNNEI. Trimming cost V 8 bases and J 7 bases, with 21 bases left between them. This CDR3 spans 14 amino acids.